The clone carrying this T cell receptor (beta chain) is termed large. From the 5' RACE reads, TCRdb called clonotypes with MiXCR, one entry per CDR3 protein. The sample holds more than 6,500 distinct CDR3 sequences; about 50% are singletons and the top ten take 2.5% to 3.5%. The V end lost 2 bases, the J end lost 2 bases, and 10 bases lay between the germline ends. The CDR3 spans 15 residues. V gene TRBV12-3 or TRBV12-4 combines with J gene TRBJ1-5; D unclear. Specimen: naive CD4+ T cells sorted from a lymph node. The subset here: naive CD4+ T cells, CD4+CD45RA+CD25-. The sequence derives from a female donor with breast cancer. CDR3 sequence reads: CASSLMGAGNQPQHF. Written as DNA, the CDR3 is TGTGCCAGCAGTTTAATGGGCGCGGGCAATCAGCCCCAGCATTTT.